The 25 T cell receptor beta chains below come from one sample, sequenced in a study of cytomegalovirus exposure and HLA in healthy donors listed by TCRdb under 2017. The protocol used for the library was the immunoSEQ multiplex PCR assay. For the multiplex PCR, a mixture combining 60 forward primers for TCR Vbeta segments and 13 reverse primers for TCR Jbeta segments was used. The table was pulled from immuneACCESS by TCRdb, which kept in-frame rearrangements only. Such tables lose some clones; where checked, under half of the loss comes from unresolved V genes, and the rest has no known cause. For this sample there are about 150,000 clones; roughly a tenth appear just once. The ten largest clones take up 1.8% of the sample. The sample consisted of PBMCs. The receptors were gathered from a male donor in good health and CMV-seronegative.

This clone has only a few counts. V is TRBV2 and J is TRBJ2-3, with D unclear. Trimming cost V 2 bases and J 0 bases, with 12 bases left between them. Germline CDR1 and CDR2: SNHLY and FYNNEI. The CDR3 sequence is 16 residues long. DNA for the CDR3: TGTGCCAGCAGTGAAATGACACAACCTAGCACAGATACGCAGTATTTT. This translates into CASSEMTQPSTDTQYF.

This clone was counted between two and nine times. CDR3 residues: CSVGDRALGYTF. DNA of the CDR3: TGCAGCGTTGGGGACAGGGCCCTTGGCTACACCTTC. This chain connects TRBV29-1 to TRBJ1-2, with TRBD1 identical over 9 bases. This CDR3 region has 12 residues. V was clipped by 4 bases and J by 7 bases; unmatched bases: 4. From germline, CDR1 is SQVTM and CDR2 ANQGSEA.

This chain connects TRBV19 to TRBJ1-2; D is uncertain. Trimming removed 1 base at V and 4 bases at J, with 22 bases between. The germline V gene encodes CDR1 LNHDA and CDR2 SQIVND (reference sequence). This CDR3 is built from 18 residues. The CDR3 nucleotides read TGTGCCAGTAGTATAGGAGTTCCGGGGATTCTTTTCCCCTATGGCTACACCTTC. The encoded protein is CASSIGVPGILFPYGYTF.

This clone has just a few counts. The chain combines TRBV6-5 with TRBJ2-7; D is unresolved. V was trimmed by 0 bases and J by 2 bases, leaving 11 bases between them. The germline CDR1 and CDR2 sequences are MNHEY and SVGAGI. The CDR3 length is 15 residues. CDR3: CASSYSPGLTYEQYF. The DNA for the CDR3 is TGTGCCAGCAGTTACTCGCCGGGTTTGACCTACGAGCAGTACTTC.

This clone turned up a few times. The CDR3 reads CASSPLAGYYEQYF. CDR3 DNA: TGTGCCAGTAGCCCACTAGCGGGGTATTACGAGCAGTACTTC. The rearrangement uses TRBV19 and TRBJ2-7; the match to TRBD2 covers 10 bases. Germline V gives CDR1 LNHDA, CDR2 SQIVND (reference sequence). The V gene end was trimmed by 6 bases and the J gene end by 4 bases; junction bases not matched to a gene: 6. The CDR3 loop spans 14 amino acids.

The table lists this clone with a few counts. The chain is built from TRBV9 and TRBJ2-5; possible D gene TRBD1, 5 bases. The CDR3 totals 14 residues. Germline CDR1 SGDLS, CDR2 YYNGEE. V was clipped by 0 bases and J by 4 bases, with 10 bases between them. CDR3 sequence reads: CASSVVGVGETQYF. The DNA for the CDR3 is TGTGCCAGCAGCGTAGTAGGGGTGGGAGAGACCCAGTACTTC.

This clone was detected only a few times. Other DNA sequences in this sample translate to the same CDR3. The chain has TRBV6-5 and TRBJ2-6; D unclear. Germline CDR1 MNHEY, CDR2 SVGAGI. This CDR3 is 15 amino acids long. V was cut by 5 bases and J by 0 bases, with 8 bases left in between. The CDR3 loop reads CASSTTYSGANVLTF. In nucleotides, the CDR3 is TGTGCCAGCAGTACCACATACTCTGGGGCCAACGTCCTGACTTTC.

V is TRBV5-1 and J is TRBJ1-4; TRBD1 aligns across 7 bases. The CDR3 is made up of 14 amino acids. CDR1 is SGHRS and CDR2 is YFSETQ in the germline V gene. J gave up 8 bases and V 0 bases, and 4 bases lay outside the gene matches. The CDR3 loop reads CASSLGDRPEKLFF. The CDR3 DNA reads as TGCGCCAGCAGCTTGGGGGACAGACCCGAAAAACTGTTTTTT.

This clone was recorded a few times. The J gene is TRBJ2-3, the V gene TRBV27; unclear D gene. Trimming cost V 6 bases and J 0 bases, with 16 bases left between them. Germline V lookup: CDR1 MNHEY, CDR2 SMNVEV (reference sequence). The CDR3 totals 16 residues. The CDR3 is CASSQIVKSSTDTQYF. Written as DNA, the CDR3 is TGTGCCAGCAGCCAAATAGTAAAATCGAGCACAGATACGCAGTATTTT.

A word on this clone: Other DNA sequences in the sample encode the same CDR3. This chain connects TRBV9 to TRBJ1-4, with D maybe TRBD1 (6 bases). V dropped 0 bases and J dropped 8 bases, with 8 bases sitting between them. This CDR3 is built from 13 residues. The germline CDR1 and CDR2 sequences are SGDLS and YYNGEE. In DNA, the CDR3 is TGTGCCAGCAGCGTAGGAGGGGGAGAAAAACTGTTTTTT. Translation gives CASSVGGGEKLFF.

In this sample, this clone turned up a few times. The CDR3 region has the DNA TGTGCCAGCTCTCAGGCGGGGACAGTTTTGTCCTACGAGCAGTACTTC. Protein product: CASSQAGTVLSYEQYF. This chain connects TRBV19 to TRBJ2-7, with D perhaps TRBD1 (7 bases). Trimming pared 9 bases from V and 1 base from J, leaving 22 bases between. Germline lookup yields CDR1 LNHDA and CDR2 SQIVND (reference sequence). This CDR3 comprises 16 residues.

This clone has a handful of counts. The V gene is TRBV7-2, the J gene TRBJ1-1; no clear D. The CDR3 is 14 amino acids. Germline CDR1 SGHTA, CDR2 FQGNSA. Trimming pared 1 base from V and 4 bases from J, leaving 10 bases between. The CDR3 region is CASSLGSGGTEAFF. In DNA form, the CDR3 reads TGTGCCAGCAGCTTAGGGAGCGGCGGCACTGAAGCTTTCTTT.

This chain links TRBV28 with TRBJ1-2, with D possibly being TRBD1 (5 bases). The CDR3 loop spans 13 amino acids. Germline lookup yields CDR1 MDHEN and CDR2 SYDVKM. Trimming took off 3 bases at V and 4 bases at J, with 9 bases between the two ends. This CDR3 reads CASSLGGIYGYTF. The CDR3 coding sequence is TGTGCCAGCAGTTTGGGGGGGATCTATGGCTACACCTTC.

The chain couples TRBV6-5 to TRBJ1-2; tentative D call: TRBD1 (6 bases). The ends were cut back, 5 bases at V and 6 bases at J, with 10 bases in the middle. CDR3 length equals 12 residues. The germline gives CDR1 MNHEY, CDR2 SVGAGI. CDR3 DNA: TGTGCCAGCAGTAGTACAGGGAATGGCTACACCTTC. As protein: CASSSTGNGYTF.

This clone came up a few times. CDR3: CASSYGTNSYEQYF. The CDR3 DNA follows: TGTGCCAGCAGTTATGGGACAAACTCCTACGAGCAGTACTTC. This sequence joins TRBV6-5 and TRBJ2-7; tentative D call: TRBD1 (6 bases). V was pared by 3 bases and J by 0 bases, with 9 bases between. The CDR3 spans 14 residues. CDR1 and CDR2 (germline): MNHEY, SVGAGI.

The CDR3 DNA reads TGTGCCAGCAGCTTAGTTCTTGGAGGGCTAGCGGGGGCGCCCCAATACTTC. Translating it yields CASSLVLGGLAGAPQYF. The V and J genes are TRBV7-2 and TRBJ2-7, with 10 bases lining up with TRBD2. CDR1 is SGHTA and CDR2 is FQGNSA in the germline V gene. CDR3 length: 17 amino acids. V shed 1 base and J 13 bases; nucleotides not matched to a gene: 19.

This clone occurred a few times. This sequence joins TRBV7-6 and TRBJ2-1; D gene unclear. This CDR3 has 13 residues. Germline V gene sequence: CDR1 SGHVS, CDR2 FNYEAQ. Trimming left V 1 base short and J 8 bases short, with 9 bases between. CDR3 sequence: CASSLGSVDEQFF. The CDR3 bases are TGTGCCAGCAGCTTAGGATCGGTGGATGAGCAGTTCTTC.

Many counts were recorded for this clone. V is TRBV19 and J is TRBJ1-6; D may be TRBD1 (6 bases). CDR3 length: 13 amino acids. Germline V gene sequence: CDR1 LNHDA, CDR2 SQIVND (reference sequence). V was pared by 3 bases and J by 10 bases, with 10 bases between. CDR3 region: CASSIPGASPLHF. As DNA, the CDR3 is TGTGCCAGTAGTATCCCAGGGGCCTCACCCCTCCACTTT.

The chain combines TRBV4-1 with TRBJ2-3; possible D gene TRBD1, 5 bases. The V end was cut by 4 bases, the J end by 2 bases, with 7 bases between. Germline V gene lookup returns CDR1 MGHRA and CDR2 YSYEKL. The CDR3 is 13 amino acids. CDR3 in amino acids: CASSPRVTDTQYF. As DNA, the CDR3 is TGCGCCAGCAGCCCCAGGGTCACAGATACGCAGTATTTT.

This clone showed up just a few times. V usage is TRBV5-1 and J usage is TRBJ2-7; TRBD2 matches 7 bases. The CDR3 length is 15 residues. Losses at the gene ends were 4 bases for V and 5 bases for J; bases not matched to a gene: 12. The germline CDR1 and CDR2 sequences are SGHRS and YFSETQ. CDR3 sequence (DNA): TGCGCCAGCAGCCCCGAGGGGCGGGAGCAGGACGAGCAGTACTTC. Protein: CASSPEGREQDEQYF.

The rearrangement links TRBV2 to TRBJ2-7; 9 bases map to TRBD2. CDR3 length: 17 residues. V lost 6 bases and J lost 2; bases outside the gene matches: 14. Germline CDR1 and CDR2: SNHLY and FYNNEI. CDR3 residues: CASRALGGGRVPYEQYF. The CDR3 DNA reads TGTGCCAGCAGGGCCCTTGGGGGCGGGAGGGTGCCCTACGAGCAGTACTTC.

This rearrangement joins TRBV9 to TRBJ2-5; the D gene is possibly TRBD2 (6 bases). The CDR3 contains 14 residues. V lost 2 bases and J lost 4, with 12 bases in between. Germline V gene sequence: CDR1 SGDLS, CDR2 YYNGEE. The CDR3 DNA reads TGTGCCAGCAGCGTTAGCGGAGGTGGAGAGACCCAGTACTTC. Translated, it gives CASSVSGGGETQYF.

This chain joins TRBV7-2 and TRBJ2-7; 9 bases agree with TRBD2. The V segment lost 8 bases and the J segment 2 bases; nucleotides outside the gene matches: 13. Germline CDR1 SGHTA, CDR2 FQGNSA. The CDR3 totals 16 residues. The CDR3 protein is CASRISGGLAAYEQYF. The CDR3 DNA reads as TGTGCCAGCCGGATCTCGGGGGGACTAGCAGCCTACGAGCAGTACTTC.

The chain links TRBV28 to TRBJ1-1; D call uncertain. This CDR3 comprises 12 residues. Looked up from germline, CDR1 is MDHEN and CDR2 is SYDVKM. V was trimmed by 3 bases and J by 5 bases, leaving 7 bases between them. CDR3 sequence (DNA): TGTGCCAGCAGTTTGAAAGCAACTGAAGCTTTCTTT. The encoded protein is CASSLKATEAFF.

This clone was counted between two and nine times. This chain uses TRBV2 with TRBJ2-7, with a weak D call TRBD1 (5 bases). Germline V lookup: CDR1 SNHLY, CDR2 FYNNEI. Trimming shortened V by 4 bases and J by 5 bases, and 15 bases separated the two germline ends. The CDR3 has 14 residues. CDR3: CASSVDRPKDEQYF. In nucleotides, the CDR3 is TGTGCCAGCAGTGTCGACAGACCGAAGGACGAGCAGTACTTC.